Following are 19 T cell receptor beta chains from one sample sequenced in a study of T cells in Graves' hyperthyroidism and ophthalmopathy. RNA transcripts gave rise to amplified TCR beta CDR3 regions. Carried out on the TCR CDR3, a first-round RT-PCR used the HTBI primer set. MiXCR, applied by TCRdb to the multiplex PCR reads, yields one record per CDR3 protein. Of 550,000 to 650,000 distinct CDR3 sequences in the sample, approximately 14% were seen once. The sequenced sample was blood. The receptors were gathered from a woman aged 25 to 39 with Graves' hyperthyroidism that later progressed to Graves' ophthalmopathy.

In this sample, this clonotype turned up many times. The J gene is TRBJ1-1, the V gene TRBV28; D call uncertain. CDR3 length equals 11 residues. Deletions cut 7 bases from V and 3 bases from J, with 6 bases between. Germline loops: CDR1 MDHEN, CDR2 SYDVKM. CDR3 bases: TGTGCCAGCACAGGCGACACTGAAGCTTTCTTT. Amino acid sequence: CASTGDTEAFF.

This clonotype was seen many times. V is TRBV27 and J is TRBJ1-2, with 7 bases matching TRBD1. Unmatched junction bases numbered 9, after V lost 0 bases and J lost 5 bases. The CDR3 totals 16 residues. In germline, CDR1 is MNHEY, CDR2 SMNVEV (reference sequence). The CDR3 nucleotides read TGTGCCAGCAGTTTATCCGAAGACAGGGACCCGTATGGCTACACCTTC. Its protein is CASSLSEDRDPYGYTF.

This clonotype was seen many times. CDR3 sequence (DNA): TGTGCTAGTGGTTTGGTACTCGGATCGACTAGAGACGGTGAGCAGTTCTTC. It codes for CASGLVLGSTRDGEQFF. This sequence joins TRBV12-5 and TRBJ2-1, with TRBD2 as a possible D gene (6 bases). The CDR3 spans 17 residues. V was clipped by 0 bases and J by 9 bases, with 21 bases between them. The V gene's germline CDR1 is LGHNT and CDR2 FRNRAP.

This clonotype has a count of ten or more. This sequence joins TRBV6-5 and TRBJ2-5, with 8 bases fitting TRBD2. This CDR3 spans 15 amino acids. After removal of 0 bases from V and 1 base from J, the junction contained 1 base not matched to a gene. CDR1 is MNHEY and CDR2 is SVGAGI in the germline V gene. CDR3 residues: CASSYSSGAQETQYF. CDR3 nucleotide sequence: TGTGCCAGCAGTTACTCTAGCGGGGCCCAAGAGACCCAGTACTTC.

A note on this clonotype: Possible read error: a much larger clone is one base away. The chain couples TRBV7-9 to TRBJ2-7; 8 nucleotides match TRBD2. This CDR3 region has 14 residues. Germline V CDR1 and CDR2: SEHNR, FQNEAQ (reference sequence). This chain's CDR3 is CASSPPGTRYEQHF. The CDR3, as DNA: TGTGCCAGCAGCCCCCCCGGGACTAGATACGAGCAGCACTTC.

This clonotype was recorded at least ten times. The CDR3 loop reads CASSQQSGSNYNEQFF. In DNA form, the CDR3 reads TGTGCCAGCAGTCAACAAAGTGGGTCCAACTACAATGAGCAGTTCTTC. J is TRBJ2-1 and V is TRBV7-3; D uncertain. Germline assignment: CDR1 SGHTA and CDR2 FQGTGA. Trimming removed 6 bases from V and 3 bases from J, with 18 bases in between. This CDR3 region has 16 residues.

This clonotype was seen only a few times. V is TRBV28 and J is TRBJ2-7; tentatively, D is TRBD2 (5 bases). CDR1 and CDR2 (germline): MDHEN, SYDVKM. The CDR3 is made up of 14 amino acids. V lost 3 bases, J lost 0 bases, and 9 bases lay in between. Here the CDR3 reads CASSLGAVSYEQYF. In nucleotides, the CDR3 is TGTGCCAGCAGTTTGGGAGCGGTCTCCTACGAGCAGTACTTC.

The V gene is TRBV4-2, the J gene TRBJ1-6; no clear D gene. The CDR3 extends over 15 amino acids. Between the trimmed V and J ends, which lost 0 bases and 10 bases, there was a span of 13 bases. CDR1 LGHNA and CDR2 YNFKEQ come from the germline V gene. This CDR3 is CASSQEREGFSPLHF. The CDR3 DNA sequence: TGTGCCAGCAGCCAAGAAAGAGAGGGATTCTCACCCCTCCACTTT.

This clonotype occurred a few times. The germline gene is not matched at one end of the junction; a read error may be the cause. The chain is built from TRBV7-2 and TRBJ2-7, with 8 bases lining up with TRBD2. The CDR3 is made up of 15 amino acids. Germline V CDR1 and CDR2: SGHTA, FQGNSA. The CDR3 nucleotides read TGCGCCAGCAGCTTGGGGGGCGGGGGGTCCTACGAGCAGTACTTC. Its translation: CASSLGGGGSYEQYF.

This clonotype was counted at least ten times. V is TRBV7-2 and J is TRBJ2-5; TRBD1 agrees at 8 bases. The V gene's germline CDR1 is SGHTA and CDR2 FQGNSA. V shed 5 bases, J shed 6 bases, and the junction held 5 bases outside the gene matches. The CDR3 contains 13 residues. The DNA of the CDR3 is TGTGCCAGCAGCCGGCGACAGGGGCAGACCCAGTACTTC. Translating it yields CASSRRQGQTQYF.

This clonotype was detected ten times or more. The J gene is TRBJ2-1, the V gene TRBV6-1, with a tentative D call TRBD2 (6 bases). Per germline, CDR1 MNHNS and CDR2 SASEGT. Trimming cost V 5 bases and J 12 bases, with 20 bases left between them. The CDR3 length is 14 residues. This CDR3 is CASSYRGGQGGQFF. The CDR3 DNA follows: TGTGCCAGCAGTTATAGGGGAGGCCAGGGAGGGCAGTTCTTC.

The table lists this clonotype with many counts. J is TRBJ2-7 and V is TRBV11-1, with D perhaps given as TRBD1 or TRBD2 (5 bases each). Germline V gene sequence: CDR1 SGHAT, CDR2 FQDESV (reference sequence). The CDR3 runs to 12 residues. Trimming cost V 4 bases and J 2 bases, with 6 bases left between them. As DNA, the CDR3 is TGTGCCAGCAGCTGGGACGCCTACGAGCAGTACTTC. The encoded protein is CASSWDAYEQYF.

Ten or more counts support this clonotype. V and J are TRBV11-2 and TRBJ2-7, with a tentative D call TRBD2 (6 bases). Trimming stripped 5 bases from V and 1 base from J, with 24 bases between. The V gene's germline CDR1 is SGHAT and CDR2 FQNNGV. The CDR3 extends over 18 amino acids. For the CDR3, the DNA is TGTGCCAGCAGCCCCACCTCCAGACCCCGAGGAGGGTCCTACGAGCAGTACTTC. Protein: CASSPTSRPRGGSYEQYF.

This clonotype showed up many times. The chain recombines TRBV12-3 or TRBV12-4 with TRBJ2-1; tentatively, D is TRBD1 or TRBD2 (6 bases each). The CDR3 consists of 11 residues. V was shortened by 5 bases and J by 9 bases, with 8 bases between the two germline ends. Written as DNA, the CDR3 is TGTGCCAGCAGTGGAGGGGGTGAGCAGTTCTTC. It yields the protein CASSGGGEQFF.

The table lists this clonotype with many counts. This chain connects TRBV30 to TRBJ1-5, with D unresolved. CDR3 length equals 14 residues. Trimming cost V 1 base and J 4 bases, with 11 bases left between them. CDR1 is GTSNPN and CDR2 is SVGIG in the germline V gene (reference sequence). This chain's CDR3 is CAWSGTAQNQPQHF. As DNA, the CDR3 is TGTGCCTGGAGTGGAACAGCCCAAAATCAGCCCCAGCATTTT.

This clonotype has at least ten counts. CDR3: CASSLDIGIRGYTF. In DNA, the CDR3 is TGTGCCAGCAGCTTAGATATAGGGATTCGCGGCTACACCTTC. J is TRBJ1-2 and V is TRBV11-3; D remains ambiguous. V gave up 0 bases and J gave up 8 bases, with 13 bases separating them. Germline V gene sequence: CDR1 SGHNT, CDR2 YENEEA. The CDR3 is made up of 14 amino acids.

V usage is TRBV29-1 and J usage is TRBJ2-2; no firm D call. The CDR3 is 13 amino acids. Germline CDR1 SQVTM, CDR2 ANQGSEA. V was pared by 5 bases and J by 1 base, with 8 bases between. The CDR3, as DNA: TGCAGCGTTACACAGCAGAACACCGGGGAGCTGTTTTTT. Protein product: CSVTQQNTGELFF.

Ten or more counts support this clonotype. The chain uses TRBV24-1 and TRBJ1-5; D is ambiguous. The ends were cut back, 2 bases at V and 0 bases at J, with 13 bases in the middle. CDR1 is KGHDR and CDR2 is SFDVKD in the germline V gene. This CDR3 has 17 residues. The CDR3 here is CATSDSRLRYSNQPQHF. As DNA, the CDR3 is TGTGCCACCAGTGATTCGAGGTTACGCTATAGCAATCAGCCCCAGCATTTT.

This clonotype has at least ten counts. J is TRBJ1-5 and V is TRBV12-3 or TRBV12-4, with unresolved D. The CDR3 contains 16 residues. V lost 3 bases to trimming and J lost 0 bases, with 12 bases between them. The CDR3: CASSLAAVYSNQPQHF. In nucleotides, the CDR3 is TGTGCCAGCAGTTTGGCGGCAGTATATAGCAATCAGCCCCAGCATTTT.